This T cell receptor (beta chain) was obtained from a study of regulatory T cells in long-lasting Graves disease. Time point given: persistent/refractory GD, antithyroid drugs over 5 years with positive TRAb. After RNA was extracted from PBMCs, the TCR library was made from it. V dropped 1 base and J dropped 3 bases, with 6 bases sitting between them. CDR1 LGHDT and CDR2 YNNKEL come from the germline V gene (reference sequence). The CDR3 sequence is 13 residues long. Both iRepertoire HTBI primers and Arm-PCR of CDR3 regions were used to build the TCR beta libraries. TCRdb used MiXCR to reprocess the multiplex PCR reads, holding one entry per CDR3 protein. The table records 500,000 to 700,000 distinct CDR3 sequences, about 32% of them present only once.

The sequence came from a female donor with Graves disease. The sample was peripheral blood mononuclear cells (PBMCs), taken when the disease was refractory, from a patient treated with antithyroid drugs. The rearrangement joins TRBV3-1 to TRBJ1-2; D is ambiguous. CDR3 nucleotide sequence: TGTGCCAGCAGCCAAGCTCTGGACTATGGCTACACCTTC. Amino acid sequence: CASSQALDYGYTF.